This T cell receptor beta chain was recovered during a study of T cell responses to AZD1222 COVID-19 vaccine. Findings and limits, study-wide: Clonal diversity may have been underestimated, and the donors were mostly white British, with more females than males. Baseline seropositivity occurred in only six or seven AZD1222 recipients. Reportedly, close to half of spike-specific TCRs are directed against unmutated variant regions.

Method: immunoSEQ multiplex PCR; TCRdb's copy keeps in-frame clones and lacks some. Of more than 85,000 clones listed, around 89% are singletons. Comments on this clone: The antigen is not known.

The TCR comes from an adult in good health. Material: peripheral blood, obtained on day 0 of AZD1222 vaccination.

Written as DNA, the CDR3 is TGTGCCATCAGTCCTAGCCCGACAGGTTCTGAAGCTTTCTTT. Amino acid sequence: CAISPSPTGSEAFF. The chain combines TRBV10-3 with TRBJ1-1; D is perhaps TRBD1 (6 bases). Germline-derived CDR1 and CDR2 are ENHRY and SYGVKD. Deletions cut 5 bases from V and 6 bases from J, with 16 bases between. The CDR3 runs 14 residues.